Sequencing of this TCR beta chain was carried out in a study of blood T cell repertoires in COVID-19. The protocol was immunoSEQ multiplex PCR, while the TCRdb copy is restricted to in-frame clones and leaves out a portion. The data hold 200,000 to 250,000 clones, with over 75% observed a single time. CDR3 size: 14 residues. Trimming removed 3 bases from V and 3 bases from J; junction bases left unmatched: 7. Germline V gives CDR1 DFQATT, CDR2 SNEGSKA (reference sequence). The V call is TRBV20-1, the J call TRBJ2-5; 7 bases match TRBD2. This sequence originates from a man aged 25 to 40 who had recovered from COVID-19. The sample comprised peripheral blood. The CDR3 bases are TGCAGTGCTAGTTCTGGGGGGGGTAAAGAGACCCAGTACTTC. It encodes CSASSGGGKETQYF.